The clone carrying this T cell receptor beta chain was detected a few times. The antigen is not known. Amplification by 5'RACE using constant-segment primers produced TCR alpha and TCR beta cDNA libraries that carried sample barcodes and UMIs. TCRdb reprocessed the 5' RACE reads with MiXCR, giving one entry per CDR3 protein. The sample lists about 250,000 distinct CDR3 sequences; about 16% were seen once. The data were obtained in a study of T-cell memory formation after mild COVID-19. Study-level background: Among the donors, TCR clusters were largely specific to each donor.

The germline V gene encodes CDR1 SGHRS and CDR2 YFSETQ. V was trimmed by 2 bases and J by 1 base, leaving 12 bases between them. CDR3 size: 15 residues. The study's findings and limits: Later expanders leaned CD4+, whereas day 15 to 85 contracting clones were balanced CD4/CD8.

The chain links TRBV5-1 to TRBJ1-1; a weak D match, TRBD1 (6 bases). What was sequenced was PBMCs or a T cell subset sorted from them (not recorded which). The sequence derives from an adult woman who had mild COVID-19 (a few samples of this study predate the infection). Cell type and time point are not known. Here the CDR3 DNA reads TGCGCCAGCAGCTTTAACAGGGCAGGGAACACTGAAGCTTTCTTT. Its protein product is CASSFNRAGNTEAFF.